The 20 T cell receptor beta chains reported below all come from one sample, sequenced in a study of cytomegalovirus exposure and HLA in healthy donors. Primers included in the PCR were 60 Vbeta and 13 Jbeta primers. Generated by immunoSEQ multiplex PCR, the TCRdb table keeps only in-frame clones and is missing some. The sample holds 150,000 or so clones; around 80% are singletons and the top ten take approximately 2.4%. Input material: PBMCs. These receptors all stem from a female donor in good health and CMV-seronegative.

CDR3 sequence reads: CASKDYYYEQYF. In nucleotides, the CDR3 is TGTGCCAGCAAAGACTACTACTACGAGCAGTACTTC. The chain employs TRBV2 and TRBJ2-7, with TRBD2 as a possible D gene (5 bases). The germline V gene has CDR1 SNHLY and CDR2 FYNNEI. This CDR3 spans 12 amino acids. V lost 7 bases and J 3 bases, leaving 10 bases between the germline ends.

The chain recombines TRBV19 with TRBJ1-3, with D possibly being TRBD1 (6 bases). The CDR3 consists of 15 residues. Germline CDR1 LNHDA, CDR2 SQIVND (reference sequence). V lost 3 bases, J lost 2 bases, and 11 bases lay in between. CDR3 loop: CASSIQGKTGNTIYF. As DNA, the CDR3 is TGTGCCAGTAGTATCCAGGGGAAAACTGGAAACACCATATATTTT.

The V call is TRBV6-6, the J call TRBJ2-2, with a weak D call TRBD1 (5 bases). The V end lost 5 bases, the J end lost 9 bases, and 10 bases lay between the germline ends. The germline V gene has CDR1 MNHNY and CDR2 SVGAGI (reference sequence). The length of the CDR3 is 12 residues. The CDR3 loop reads CASSPQGRELFF. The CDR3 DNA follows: TGTGCCAGCAGTCCCCAGGGCCGGGAGCTGTTTTTT.

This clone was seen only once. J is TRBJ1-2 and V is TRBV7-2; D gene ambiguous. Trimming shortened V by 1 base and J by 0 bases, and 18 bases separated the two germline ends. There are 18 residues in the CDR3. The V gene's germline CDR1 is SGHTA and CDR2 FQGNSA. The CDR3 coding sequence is TGTGCCAGCAGCTTAGGTCGGGGTTTGAAGCCGGCTAACTATGGCTACACCTTC. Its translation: CASSLGRGLKPANYGYTF. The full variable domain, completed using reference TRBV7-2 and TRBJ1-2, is GAGVSQSPSNKVTEKGKDVELRCDPISGHTALYWYRQSLGQGLEFLIYFQGNSAPDKSGLPSDRFSAERTGGSVSTLTIQRTQQEDSAVYLCASSLGRGLKPANYGYTFGSGTRLTVV.

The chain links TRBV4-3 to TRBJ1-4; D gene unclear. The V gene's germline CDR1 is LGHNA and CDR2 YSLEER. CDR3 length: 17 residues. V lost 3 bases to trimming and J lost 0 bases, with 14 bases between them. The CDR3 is CASSHSVGRTTNEKLFF. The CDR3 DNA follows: TGCGCCAGCAGCCATAGCGTGGGTAGGACAACTAATGAAAAACTGTTTTTT.

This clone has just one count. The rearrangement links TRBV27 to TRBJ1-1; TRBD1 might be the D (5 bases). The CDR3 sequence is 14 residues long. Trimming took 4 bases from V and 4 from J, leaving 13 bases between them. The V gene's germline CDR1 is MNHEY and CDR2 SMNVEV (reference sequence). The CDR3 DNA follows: TGTGCCAGCAGTTCGGGATGGGGGGGCACTGAAGCTTTCTTT. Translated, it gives CASSSGWGGTEAFF.

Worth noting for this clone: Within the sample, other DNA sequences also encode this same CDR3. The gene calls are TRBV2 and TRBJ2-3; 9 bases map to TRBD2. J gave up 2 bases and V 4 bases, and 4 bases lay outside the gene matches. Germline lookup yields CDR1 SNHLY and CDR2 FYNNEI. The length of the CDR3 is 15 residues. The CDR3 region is CASSGRGGTTDTQYF. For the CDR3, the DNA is TGTGCCAGCAGTGGGCGGGGGGGGACCACAGATACGCAGTATTTT.

The CDR3 loop is CASRAGGTYEQYF. CDR3 nucleotides: TGTGCCAGCAGAGCCGGGGGGACCTACGAGCAGTACTTC. The chain carries TRBV2 and TRBJ2-7; 7 bases fit TRBD2. V shed 6 bases, J shed 2 bases, and the junction held 4 bases outside the gene matches. Germline CDR1 SNHLY, CDR2 FYNNEI. The CDR3 runs 13 residues.

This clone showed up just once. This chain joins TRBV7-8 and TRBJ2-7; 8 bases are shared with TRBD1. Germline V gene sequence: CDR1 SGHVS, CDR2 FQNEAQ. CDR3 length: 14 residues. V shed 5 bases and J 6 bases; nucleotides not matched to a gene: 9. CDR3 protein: CASSQDRDGTEQYF. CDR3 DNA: TGTGCCAGCAGCCAGGACAGGGACGGAACCGAGCAGTACTTC.

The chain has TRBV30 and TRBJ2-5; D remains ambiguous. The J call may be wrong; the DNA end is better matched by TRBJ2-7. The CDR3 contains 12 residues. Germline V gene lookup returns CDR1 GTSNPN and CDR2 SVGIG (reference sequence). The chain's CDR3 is CAWSPYYYEQYF. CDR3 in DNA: TGTGCCTGGAGTCCTTACTACTACGAGCAGTACTTC.

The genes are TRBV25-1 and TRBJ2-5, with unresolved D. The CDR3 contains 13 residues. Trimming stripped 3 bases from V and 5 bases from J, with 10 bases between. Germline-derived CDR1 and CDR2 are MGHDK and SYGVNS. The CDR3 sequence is CASSDLPGETQYF. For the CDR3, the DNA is TGTGCCAGCAGTGACCTCCCCGGGGAGACCCAGTACTTC.

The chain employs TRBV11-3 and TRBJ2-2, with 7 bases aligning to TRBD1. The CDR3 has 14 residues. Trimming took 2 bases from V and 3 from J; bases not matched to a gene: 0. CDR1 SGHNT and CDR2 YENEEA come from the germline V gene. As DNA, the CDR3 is TGTGCCAGCAGCTTAACAGGGGACACCGGGGAGCTGTTTTTT. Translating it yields CASSLTGDTGELFF.

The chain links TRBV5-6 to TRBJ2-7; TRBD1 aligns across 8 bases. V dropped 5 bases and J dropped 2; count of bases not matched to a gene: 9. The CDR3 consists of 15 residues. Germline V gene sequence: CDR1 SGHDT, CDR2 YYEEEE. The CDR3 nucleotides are TGTGCCAGCAGTCCACCAGGGGGCTCTACCTACGAGCAGTACTTC. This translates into CASSPPGGSTYEQYF.

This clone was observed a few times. CDR3 sequence reads: CASRSWTGVFNEQYF. In DNA, the CDR3 is TGTGCCAGCAGATCTTGGACAGGGGTGTTTAACGAGCAGTACTTC. J is TRBJ2-7 and V is TRBV2; 9 positions agree with TRBD1. The CDR3 totals 15 residues. With 6 bases clipped from V and 5 bases from J, the junction kept 11 bases outside the gene matches. Germline values: CDR1 SNHLY, CDR2 FYNNEI.

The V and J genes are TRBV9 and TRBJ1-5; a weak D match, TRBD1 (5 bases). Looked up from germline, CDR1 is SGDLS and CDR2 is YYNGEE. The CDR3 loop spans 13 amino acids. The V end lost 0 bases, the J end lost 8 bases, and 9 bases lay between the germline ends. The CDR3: CASSVDTGEPQHF. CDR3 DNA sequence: TGTGCCAGCAGCGTAGACACAGGCGAGCCCCAGCATTTT.

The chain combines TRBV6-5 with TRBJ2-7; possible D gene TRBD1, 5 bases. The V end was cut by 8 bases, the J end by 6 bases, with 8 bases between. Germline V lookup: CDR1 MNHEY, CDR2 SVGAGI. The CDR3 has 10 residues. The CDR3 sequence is CASGRGEQYF. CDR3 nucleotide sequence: TGTGCCAGCGGAAGGGGCGAGCAGTACTTC.

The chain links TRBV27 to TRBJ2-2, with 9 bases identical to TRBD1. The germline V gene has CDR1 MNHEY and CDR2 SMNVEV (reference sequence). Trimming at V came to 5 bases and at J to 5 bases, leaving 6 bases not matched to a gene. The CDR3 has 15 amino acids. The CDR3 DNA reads TGTGCCAGCAGTGTCTGGACAGGGGAAACCGGGGAGCTGTTTTTT. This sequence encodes CASSVWTGETGELFF.

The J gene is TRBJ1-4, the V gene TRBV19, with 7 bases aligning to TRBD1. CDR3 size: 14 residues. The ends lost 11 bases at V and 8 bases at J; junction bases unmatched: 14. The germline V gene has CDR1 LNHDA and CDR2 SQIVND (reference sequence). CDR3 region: CACSSRDRGEKLFF. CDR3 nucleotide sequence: TGTGCCTGCTCTTCCCGGGACAGAGGAGAAAAACTGTTTTTT.

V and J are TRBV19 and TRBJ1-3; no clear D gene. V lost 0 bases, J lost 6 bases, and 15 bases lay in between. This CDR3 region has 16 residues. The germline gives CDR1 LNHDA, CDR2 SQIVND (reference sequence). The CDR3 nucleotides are TGTGCCAGTAGTATAGATAACACCGGAGTCTCAAACACCATATATTTT. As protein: CASSIDNTGVSNTIYF. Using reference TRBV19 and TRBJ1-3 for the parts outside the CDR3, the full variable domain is DGGITQSPKYLFRKEGQNVTLSCEQNLNHDAMYWYRQDPGQGLRLIYYSQIVNDFQKGDIAEGYSVSREKKESFPLTVTSAQKNPTAFYLCASSIDNTGVSNTIYFGEGSWLTVV.

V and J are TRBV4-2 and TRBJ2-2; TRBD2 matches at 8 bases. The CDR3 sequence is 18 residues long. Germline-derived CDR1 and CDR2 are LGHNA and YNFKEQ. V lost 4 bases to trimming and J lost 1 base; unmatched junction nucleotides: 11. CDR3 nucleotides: TGTGCCAGCAGCCTACTTGTGGCGGGGGGCCAGAACACCGGGGAGCTGTTTTTT. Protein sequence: CASSLLVAGGQNTGELFF.